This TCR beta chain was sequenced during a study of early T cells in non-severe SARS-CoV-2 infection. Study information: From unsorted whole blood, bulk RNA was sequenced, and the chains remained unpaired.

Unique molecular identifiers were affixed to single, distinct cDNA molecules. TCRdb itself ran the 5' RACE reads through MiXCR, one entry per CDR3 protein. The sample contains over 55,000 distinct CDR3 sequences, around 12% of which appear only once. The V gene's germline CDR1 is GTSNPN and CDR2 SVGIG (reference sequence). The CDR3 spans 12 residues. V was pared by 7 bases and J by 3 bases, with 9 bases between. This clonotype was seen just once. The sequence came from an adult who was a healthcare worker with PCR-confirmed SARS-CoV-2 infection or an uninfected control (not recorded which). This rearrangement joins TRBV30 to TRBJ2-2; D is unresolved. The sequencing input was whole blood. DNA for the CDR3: TGTGCCTCCGACGGTTACACCGGGGAGCTGTTTTTT. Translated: CASDGYTGELFF.